This TCR beta chain was identified in a study of early T cells in non-severe SARS-CoV-2 infection. One entry per CDR3 protein results from TCRdb running MiXCR on the 5' RACE reads. The sample contains 95,000 to 100,000 distinct CDR3 sequences, 8% to 13% of which appear only once. The germline V gene encodes CDR1 DFQATT and CDR2 SNEGSKA (reference sequence). This CDR3 has 15 amino acids. Trimming removed 3 bases at V and 2 bases at J, with 17 bases between. This receptor was obtained from an adult who was a healthcare worker with PCR-confirmed SARS-CoV-2 infection or an uninfected control (not recorded which). The chain links TRBV20-1 to TRBJ2-7; D is possibly TRBD2 (6 bases). Source material: whole blood. The DNA for the CDR3 is TGCAGTGCTAGGGACTCCATGCGGGGCCCCTACGAGCAGTACTTC. It specifies CSARDSMRGPYEQYF.